The rows below give T cell receptor beta chains drawn from one sample of a study of cytomegalovirus exposure and HLA in healthy donors. Sequenced by immunoSEQ multiplex PCR; TCRdb stores in-frame clones only, minus some. The data show 150,000 to 180,000 clones, 70% to 80% seen once. The source material was PBMCs. These receptors were collected from a man between 25 and 39 years old in good health and CMV-seronegative. CDR3s include the opening cysteine and the closing phenylalanine or tryptophan. Each record gives: J gene, clone size, V gene, CDR3 protein. Size is stated for part of the rows, as once, few or many counts, or as a class when the clone is expanded.

j_gene: .; abundance: .; v_gene: TRBV5-1; CDR3aa: CASSGQGGYEQYF
j_gene: TRBJ1-2; abundance: once; v_gene: TRBV30; CDR3aa: CAWSVSQIQIGYPF
j_gene: TRBJ1-4; abundance: .; v_gene: TRBV5-1; CDR3aa: CASSPSTGAGEKLFF
j_gene: TRBJ2-7; abundance: .; v_gene: TRBV2; CDR3aa: CASSGALLAGANEQYF
j_gene: TRBJ2-2; abundance: .; v_gene: TRBV7-3; CDR3aa: CASSLSGGDTGELFF
j_gene: TRBJ1-5; abundance: .; v_gene: TRBV6-1; CDR3aa: CASSQTGGFNQPQHF
j_gene: TRBJ2-7; abundance: .; v_gene: TRBV7-6; CDR3aa: CASSFYYGQGCEQYF
j_gene: TRBJ2-3; abundance: .; v_gene: TRBV13; CDR3aa: CASSLGLSGREPDTQYF
j_gene: TRBJ1-6; abundance: .; v_gene: TRBV28; CDR3aa: CASSLGTREGIDYNSPLHF
j_gene: TRBJ2-5; abundance: .; v_gene: TRBV6-1; CDR3aa: CASSGHQGVQETQYF
j_gene: TRBJ2-7; abundance: once; v_gene: TRBV7-2; CDR3aa: CASSLSGGLYEQYF
j_gene: TRBJ2-2; abundance: .; v_gene: TRBV5-1; CDR3aa: CASSLSTGGTGELFF
j_gene: TRBJ1-6; abundance: once; v_gene: TRBV30; CDR3aa: CAWSVLTGNNSPLHF
j_gene: TRBJ2-1; abundance: once; v_gene: TRBV19; CDR3aa: CASSIGGTRREQFF
j_gene: TRBJ2-5; abundance: .; v_gene: TRBV30; CDR3aa: CAWMERGNPETQYF